This TCR beta chain was recovered during a study of T-cell reconstitution after alpha-beta-depleted transplantation in children. Study-wide results and limits: Reports say that about two months after transplant, the alpha-beta T cells came out of several hundred graft clones that had expanded.

TCRbeta library preparation incorporated unique molecular identifiers. TCRdb passed the PCR reads through MiXCR, listing each CDR3 protein once. In the table there are about 900,000 distinct CDR3 sequences, 25% to 30% of which are singletons. The CDR3 is 14 amino acids. This clonotype has ten or more counts. As yet, its antigen is unknown. One end of the junction does not line up with germline, which may come from a read error. The source of this sequence is a boy less than two years old who had a stem cell transplant for SCID, so the T cells may come from the graft donor. This specimen consisted of PBMCs, mostly from graft donor cells, obtained 360 days after TCRalphabeta/CD19-depleted stem cell transplant. The chain couples TRBV12-3 or TRBV12-4 to TRBJ2-3; 7 bases map to TRBD2. The chain's CDR3 is CASSLGGIADTQYF. Written as DNA, the CDR3 is TGCGCCAGCAGCTTGGGAGGGATCGCAGATACGCAGTATTTT.